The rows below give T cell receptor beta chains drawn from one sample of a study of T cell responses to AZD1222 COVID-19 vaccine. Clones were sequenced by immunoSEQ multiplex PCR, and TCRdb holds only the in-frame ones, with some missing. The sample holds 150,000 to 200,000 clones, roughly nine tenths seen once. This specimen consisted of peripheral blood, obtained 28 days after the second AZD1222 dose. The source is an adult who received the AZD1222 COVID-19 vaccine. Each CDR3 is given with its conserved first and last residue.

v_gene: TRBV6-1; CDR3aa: CASSEEIGGWSDYGYTF
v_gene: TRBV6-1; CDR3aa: CASSDRMNTEAFF
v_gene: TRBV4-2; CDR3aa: CASSHEEAMNEQFF
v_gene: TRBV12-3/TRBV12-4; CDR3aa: CASTYRGHGYTF
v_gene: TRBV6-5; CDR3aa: CASSYSGTQPQHF
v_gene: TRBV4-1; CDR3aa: CASSQPLKSGTRGGYTF
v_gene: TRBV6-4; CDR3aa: CASMTGHHTGELFF
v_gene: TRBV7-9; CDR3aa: CASSLPTSGGDTGELFF
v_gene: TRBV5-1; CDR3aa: CASSLPLDTGELFF
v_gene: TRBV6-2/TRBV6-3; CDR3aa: CASSYSTSSDEQYF
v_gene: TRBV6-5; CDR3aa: CASSLTGTAGNTIYF
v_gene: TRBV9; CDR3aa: CASSADGGQPQHF
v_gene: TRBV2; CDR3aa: CASSDLGINSPLHF
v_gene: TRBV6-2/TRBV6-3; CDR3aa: CASSPGYGTVREKLFF
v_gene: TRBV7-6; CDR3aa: CASSPGETQYF
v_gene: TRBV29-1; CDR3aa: CSVYSGSKETQYF
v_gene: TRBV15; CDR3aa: CATSRAPGVGTEAFF
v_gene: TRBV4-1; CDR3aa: CASSQDRGRVYGYTF
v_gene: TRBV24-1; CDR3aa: CATSDSGTGIETQYF
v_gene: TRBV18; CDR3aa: CASSLTGTTTYEQYF
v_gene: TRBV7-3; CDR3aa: CASSDGTEAFF
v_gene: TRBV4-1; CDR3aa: CASSQDSPQSGTNTEAFF
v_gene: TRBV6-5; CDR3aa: CASSFIDRSTEAFF
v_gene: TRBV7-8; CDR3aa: CASSPVGVSGNTIYF
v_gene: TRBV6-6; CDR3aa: CASSPLLRRGKNTEAFF
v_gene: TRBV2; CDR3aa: CASSEVRSGANVLTF
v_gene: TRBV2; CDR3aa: CASSSGNTIYF
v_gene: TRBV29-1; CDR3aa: CSVFTGVGYGYTF
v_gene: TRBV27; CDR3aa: CASKSHGGYGYTF
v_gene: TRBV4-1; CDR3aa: CASSHLRTDNYGYTF
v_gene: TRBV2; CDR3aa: CASSERGSYNSPLHF
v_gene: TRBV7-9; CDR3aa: CASSLKAATSGVYYEQYF
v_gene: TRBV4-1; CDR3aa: CASSQAGTGGWNEQFF
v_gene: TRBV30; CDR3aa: CAWEGAGGANQPQHF
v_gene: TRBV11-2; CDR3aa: CASSLESAGWGTEAFF
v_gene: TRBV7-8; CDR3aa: CASSFGLRGPVNGYTF
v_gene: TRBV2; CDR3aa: CASSEHGKNYGYTF
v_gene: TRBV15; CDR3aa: CATSRGTSGVQFF
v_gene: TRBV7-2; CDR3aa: CASLIASNPYNEQFF
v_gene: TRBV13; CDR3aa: CASSIEVSPYNEQFF
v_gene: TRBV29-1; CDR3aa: CGGGRGTDTIYF
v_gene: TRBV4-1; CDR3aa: CASSQPGGARAGEKLFF
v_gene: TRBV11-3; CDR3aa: CASSLGQGADTQYF
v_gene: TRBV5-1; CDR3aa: CASSRERAGGTDTQYF
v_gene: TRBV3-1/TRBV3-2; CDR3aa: CASSQYPAHSNQPQHF
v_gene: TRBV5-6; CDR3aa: CASSPARGEAFF
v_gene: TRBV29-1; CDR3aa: CSVEGAHGYTF
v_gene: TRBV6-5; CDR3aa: CASSWTGGDTDTQYF
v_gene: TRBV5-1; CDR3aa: CASSPRTSGGQETQYF
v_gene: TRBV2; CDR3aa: CASSESRDYGYTF
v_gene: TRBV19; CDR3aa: CASTIMGTEAFF
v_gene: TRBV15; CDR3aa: CATSRDRASVETQYF
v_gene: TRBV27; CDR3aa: CASSRLSGSSTDTQYF
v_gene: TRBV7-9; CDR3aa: CASSYYRGRADTQYF